This entry lists 25 T cell receptor beta chains sequenced from one sample in a study of a mutant IDH1 vaccine in newly diagnosed glioma. Time point in this sample: week 35, safety follow-up. All doses held 300 ug of mutant IDH1 20-mer peptide, with topical imiquimod. Generated by immunoSEQ multiplex PCR, the TCRdb table keeps only in-frame clones and is missing some. The sample yields 55,000 to 65,000 clones, under 90% seen once. The antigens these receptors bind are not known. The sample was PBMCs, taken from a glioma patient whose treatment included an IDH1 peptide vaccine. These receptors were taken from a man in his thirties or forties with glioma.

The chain couples TRBV23-1 to TRBJ1-3; D ambiguous. TRBV23-1 is an ORF, and what it does is uncertain. The V gene lost 0 bases and the J gene lost 0 bases, with 6 bases spanning the gap. There are 15 residues in the CDR3. The CDR3 protein is CASSQSSSSGNTIYF. CDR3 bases: TGCGCCAGCAGTCAATCAAGCAGCTCTGGAAACACCATATATTTT.

The rearrangement links TRBV7-9 to TRBJ1-6; 7 bases line up with TRBD1. Germline V gene lookup returns CDR1 SEHNR and CDR2 FQNEAQ (reference sequence). V lost 4 bases to trimming and J lost 3 bases; unmatched junction nucleotides: 12. The CDR3 is made up of 18 amino acids. CDR3 nucleotide sequence: TGTGCCAGCAGCTCACTTGGGACAGAACGCATCTATAATTCACCCCTCCACTTT. It is translated as CASSSLGTERIYNSPLHF.

This chain uses TRBV2 with TRBJ2-5; 9 positions match TRBD2. Germline CDR1 is SNHLY and CDR2 is FYNNEI. After removal of 11 bases from V and 5 bases from J, the junction contained 6 bases not matched to a gene. The length of the CDR3 is 12 residues. CDR3 DNA sequence: TGTGCCGGGGGGACTAGCTTGGAGACCCAGTACTTC. Its translation is CAGGTSLETQYF.

V is TRBV27 and J is TRBJ2-7; 11 bases fit TRBD1. The CDR3 covers 15 residues. Germline values: CDR1 MNHEY, CDR2 SMNVEV (reference sequence). V dropped 7 bases and J dropped 4; count of bases not matched to a gene: 9. The CDR3 region has the DNA TGTGCCAGCACCCAATTAGGACAGGGGGCTTACGAGCAGTACTTC. It is translated as CASTQLGQGAYEQYF.

This clone occurred a few times. This sequence joins TRBV9 and TRBJ1-2; D may be TRBD1 (5 bases). CDR3 length: 12 residues. The V gene's germline CDR1 is SGDLS and CDR2 YYNGEE. V lost 2 bases, J lost 7 bases, and 9 bases lay in between. CDR3 DNA: TGTGCCAGCAGCGTTGCAGGGTTTGGCTACACCTTC. Protein: CASSVAGFGYTF.

The chain uses TRBV9 and TRBJ2-3; no firm D call. V shed 4 bases and J shed 3 bases, with 3 bases lying between them. The CDR3 has 11 residues. Germline CDR1 SGDLS, CDR2 YYNGEE. The CDR3 loop reads CASSTTDTQYF. The CDR3 nucleotides read TGTGCCAGCAGCACGACAGATACGCAGTATTTT. The variable domain in full, completed from reference TRBV9 and TRBJ2-3, reads DSGVTQTPKHLITATGQRVTLRCSPRSGDLSVYWYQQSLDQGLQFLIQYYNGEERAKGNILERFSAQQFPDLHSELNLSSLELGDSALYFCASSTTDTQYFGPGTRLTVL.

The chain has TRBV6-5 and TRBJ1-4; 8 nucleotides align to TRBD1. CDR1 and CDR2 from the germline V gene are MNHEY and SVGAGI. J gave up 10 bases and V 4 bases, and 8 bases lay outside the gene matches. The CDR3 is 14 amino acids. The DNA of the CDR3 is TGTGCCAGCAGTTTCGGCCAGGGGGCGGGAAAACTGTTTTTT. Translation gives CASSFGQGAGKLFF.

CDR3 in DNA: TGCGCCAGCAGCCAAGATCGGGTTACAATCTATGGCTACACCTTC. Encoded protein: CASSQDRVTIYGYTF. The rearrangement uses TRBV4-1 and TRBJ1-2; D is undetermined. This CDR3 region has 15 residues. Germline values: CDR1 MGHRA, CDR2 YSYEKL. V lost 0 bases to trimming and J lost 4 bases, with 12 bases between them.

In this sample, this clone turned up once. The chain carries TRBV6-1 and TRBJ2-3; 11 positions match TRBD2. This CDR3 comprises 16 residues. Germline lookup yields CDR1 MNHNS and CDR2 SASEGT. J lost 2 bases, V lost 2 bases, and 3 bases had no gene match. Here the CDR3 reads CASSELAGGLTDTQYF. In DNA, the CDR3 is TGTGCCAGCAGTGAATTAGCGGGGGGGCTCACAGATACGCAGTATTTT.

V and J are TRBV4-1 and TRBJ2-5; no clear D gene. The V end was cut by 3 bases, the J end by 3 bases, with 5 bases between. Germline CDR1 reads MGHRA; CDR2 reads YSYEKL. The CDR3 is made up of 12 amino acids. CDR3 DNA: TGCGCCAGCAGCCAGGAAAAAGAGACCCAGTACTTC. The encoded protein is CASSQEKETQYF.

The rearrangement links TRBV5-6 to TRBJ1-1; no firm D call. The germline gives CDR1 SGHDT, CDR2 YYEEEE. V lost 1 base, J lost 5 bases, and 9 bases lay in between. The CDR3 has 13 residues. CDR3 protein: CASSLNLGTEAFF. The CDR3, as DNA: TGTGCCAGCAGCTTGAATCTGGGTACTGAAGCTTTCTTT.

V usage is TRBV6-5 and J usage is TRBJ2-1; D is ambiguous. The CDR3 is 12 amino acids. CDR1 and CDR2 (germline): MNHEY, SVGAGI. Trimming left V 8 bases short and J 5 bases short, with 10 bases between. CDR3 residues: CASQNYNNEQFF. The CDR3 DNA reads TGTGCCAGCCAGAATTACAACAATGAGCAGTTCTTC.

CDR3 in amino acids: CASSDAMYGDTQYF. The CDR3 DNA sequence: TGTGCCAGCAGTGATGCGATGTATGGAGATACGCAGTATTTT. The rearrangement uses TRBV6-4 and TRBJ2-3; D call uncertain. The V gene's germline CDR1 is MRHNA and CDR2 SNTAGT. Trimming shortened V by 3 bases and J by 5 bases, and 12 bases separated the two germline ends. The length of the CDR3 is 14 residues.

This chain links TRBV18 with TRBJ1-1; possible D gene TRBD1, 5 bases. CDR3 size: 13 residues. Trimming removed 1 base from V and 4 bases from J, with 7 bases in between. Germline loops: CDR1 KGHSH, CDR2 LQKENI. CDR3 sequence: CASSPLGGTEAFF. The CDR3 DNA sequence: TGTGCCAGCTCACCACTCGGGGGCACTGAAGCTTTCTTT.

J is TRBJ2-3 and V is TRBV7-6; 9 bases map to TRBD2. The junction had 7 bases not matched to a gene; V was cut back by 6 bases and J by 3 bases. The germline V gene has CDR1 SGHVS and CDR2 FNYEAQ. This CDR3 spans 15 amino acids. CDR3 nucleotide sequence: TGTGCCAGCAGTTCTCTAGCGGGGCGTACAGATACGCAGTATTTT. Its protein product is CASSSLAGRTDTQYF. The full variable domain, completed using reference TRBV7-6 and TRBJ2-3, is GAGVSQSPRYKVTKRGQDVALRCDPISGHVSLYWYRQALGQGPEFLTYFNYEAQQDKSGLPNDRFSAERPEGSISTLTIQRTEQRDSAMYRCASSSLAGRTDTQYFGPGTRLTVL.

The DNA of the CDR3 is TGTGCCAGTAGTATCCGCGGACAGACTGGAAACACCATATATTTT. Encoded protein: CASSIRGQTGNTIYF. The chain uses TRBV19 and TRBJ1-3; TRBD1 is a possible D gene (6 bases). The CDR3 is 15 amino acids. The V end lost 3 bases, the J end lost 2 bases, and 11 bases lay between the germline ends. Looked up from germline, CDR1 is LNHDA and CDR2 is SQIVND (reference sequence).

This clone occurred once. J is TRBJ2-7 and V is TRBV25-1; tentatively, D is TRBD2 (6 bases). The V and J ends lost 4 bases and 1 base respectively, with 14 bases between them. The CDR3 contains 15 residues. From germline, CDR1 is MGHDK and CDR2 SYGVNS. CDR3 bases: TGTGCCAGCAGTGGGGGAGGAGGCTTTTCCTACGAGCAGTACTTC. This translates into CASSGGGGFSYEQYF.

This clone was recorded a few times. The chain links TRBV7-2 to TRBJ1-1, with a possible D match to TRBD1 (5 bases). CDR3 length: 16 amino acids. Germline values: CDR1 SGHTA, CDR2 FQGNSA. Trimming cost V 2 bases and J 0 bases, with 13 bases left between them. The CDR3, as DNA: TGTGCCAGCAGCTTACCGATCGGGACGATGAACACTGAAGCTTTCTTT. Translated: CASSLPIGTMNTEAFF.

The V and J genes are TRBV12-5 and TRBJ2-7; possible D gene TRBD1, 6 bases. Germline values: CDR1 LGHNT, CDR2 FRNRAP. This CDR3 has 16 residues. V lost 0 bases and J 6 bases, leaving 18 bases between the germline ends. CDR3 in DNA: TGTGCTAGTGGTTTGGTCCCAACGGGACACCGTTTCGAGCAGTACTTC. This codes for CASGLVPTGHRFEQYF.

The chain couples TRBV6-1 to TRBJ1-1, with D possibly matching TRBD1 (6 bases). Germline V gene data show CDR1 as MNHNS and CDR2 as SASEGT. The CDR3 runs to 14 residues. V lost 6 bases to trimming and J lost 0 bases, with 11 bases between them. The CDR3 sequence: CASRRDTLNTEAFF. CDR3 DNA: TGTGCCAGCAGAAGGGACACTCTGAACACTGAAGCTTTCTTT.

V gene TRBV5-4 combines with J gene TRBJ1-2, with TRBD1 matching over 8 bases. Germline V lookup: CDR1 SGHNT, CDR2 YYREEE (reference sequence). V was clipped by 4 bases and J by 8 bases; unmatched bases: 19. The CDR3 length is 17 residues. As DNA, the CDR3 is TGTGCCAGCAGCCGAAATACTGGACAGGGATCCATCGAGGGCTACACCTTC. Translated, it gives CASSRNTGQGSIEGYTF.

The V call is TRBV5-4, the J call TRBJ2-5; 8 positions agree with TRBD1. Per the germline V gene, CDR1 is SGHNT and CDR2 is YYREEE (reference sequence). The J segment lost 6 bases and the V segment lost 4 bases, leaving 14 bases of the junction unmatched. The CDR3 extends over 16 amino acids. This CDR3 is CASSMATGANRKTQYF. The CDR3 coding sequence is TGTGCCAGCAGCATGGCGACAGGGGCCAACAGGAAGACCCAGTACTTC.

V usage is TRBV19 and J usage is TRBJ1-2; 10 positions agree with TRBD1. CDR3 length: 12 residues. Germline-derived CDR1 and CDR2 are LNHDA and SQIVND (reference sequence). V trimming: 10 bases; J trimming: 6 bases; junction bases outside the gene matches: 5. The CDR3 region has the DNA TGTGCCACAACCGGGACAGGGGATGGCTACACCTTC. The encoded protein is CATTGTGDGYTF.

This chain connects TRBV10-3 to TRBJ1-4; TRBD1 matches 11 bases. CDR1 and CDR2 from the germline V gene are ENHRY and SYGVKD. The CDR3 length is 18 residues. Trimming cost V 4 bases and J 0 bases; bases outside gene matches: 7. The CDR3 is CAISAGTGGIATNEKLFF. The CDR3 DNA reads as TGTGCCATCAGTGCGGGGACAGGGGGAATTGCAACTAATGAAAAACTGTTTTTT.

This chain joins TRBV5-6 and TRBJ1-6, with a tentative D call TRBD1 (6 bases). There are 16 residues in the CDR3. Germline V lookup: CDR1 SGHDT, CDR2 YYEEEE. Trimming removed 3 bases from V and 7 bases from J, with 17 bases in between. Here the CDR3 reads CASSSSPGAINSPLHF. For the CDR3, the DNA is TGTGCCAGCAGCTCGTCCCCGGGGGCAATAAATTCACCCCTCCACTTT. The entire variable domain, with the rest obtained from reference TRBV5-6 and TRBJ1-6, is as follows: DAGVTQSPTHLIKTRGQQVTLRCSPKSGHDTVSWYQQALGQGPQFIFQYYEEEERQRGNFPDRFSGHQFPNYSSELNVNALLLGDSALYLCASSSSPGAINSPLHFGNGTRLTVT.